This note documents a single TCR beta chain sequence. TCRdb reanalysed the reads using MiXCR and keeps one entry per CDR3 protein. Of about 250,000 distinct CDR3 sequences detected, under 35% appear once; the ten largest clones hold around 6.8%. The sample originates from a study of kidney transplant recipient with SARS-CoV-2 infection. V lost 6 bases and J 1 base, leaving 10 bases between the germline ends. The length of the CDR3 is 14 residues. The germline gives CDR1 SNHLY, CDR2 FYNNEI. The source was a blood sample, collected at baseline and on day 111 from a kidney transplant recipient. The TCR comes from a male patient younger than 45 who had COVID-19 and was a kidney transplant recipient. Some T cells may have come from the graft donor. V usage is TRBV2 and J usage is TRBJ2-4; the D gene is possibly TRBD2 (6 bases). CDR3 DNA sequence: TGTGCCAGCAGACAAGGGAGGGCCAAAAACATTCAGTACTTC. This sequence encodes CASRQGRAKNIQYF.